A single sample gave rise to the 26 T cell receptor beta chains below, sequenced in a study of a mutant IDH1 vaccine in newly diagnosed glioma. Sequencing was performed with immunoSEQ multiplex PCR; in TCRdb, only in-frame clones are kept and a portion is missing. This sample has fewer than 40,000 clones, with 75% to 95% found just once. Time point: week 47, end of study. Every vaccination contained 300 ug of the mutant IDH1 20-mer peptide and was paired with topical imiquimod. Their target antigens are unknown. The specimen comprised PBMCs, sampled from a glioma patient whose treatment included an IDH1 peptide vaccine. The receptors shown here come from a woman aged 40 to 50 with glioma.

The rearrangement links TRBV2 to TRBJ1-4; perhaps TRBD1 as D (6 bases). Trimming cost V 6 bases and J 4 bases, with 15 bases left between them. Germline CDR1 and CDR2: SNHLY and FYNNEI. This CDR3 has 15 amino acids. The CDR3 region has the DNA TGTGCCAGCAGGGGAACAGGGTTTGGTAATGAAAAACTGTTTTTT. It is translated as CASRGTGFGNEKLFF.

The chain has TRBV15 and TRBJ1-2, with no clear D. Germline values: CDR1 LNHNV, CDR2 YYDKDF (reference sequence). Between the trimmed V and J ends, which lost 6 bases and 4 bases, there was a span of 6 bases. This CDR3 region has 11 residues. The CDR3 DNA reads TGTGCCACCAGAGATGGCTATGGCTACACCTTC. This translates into CATRDGYGYTF.

The rearrangement links TRBV6-5 to TRBJ2-2, with D perhaps TRBD2 (5 bases). The ends were cut back, 0 bases at V and 0 bases at J, with 8 bases in the middle. This CDR3 is built from 16 residues. Germline V gives CDR1 MNHEY, CDR2 SVGAGI. The CDR3 spells CASSYSLASNTGELFF. CDR3 bases: TGTGCCAGCAGTTACTCGCTAGCTTCGAACACCGGGGAGCTGTTTTTT.

Note on this clone: One junction end does not reproduce the germline sequence, and a read error may be involved. The rearrangement links TRBV2 to TRBJ1-5, with TRBD1 matching over 9 bases. The germline gives CDR1 SNHLY, CDR2 FYNNEI. The CDR3 length is 14 residues. Written as DNA, the CDR3 is TGTGCCAGCACTGAACAGGGGGCAAGGCAGCCCCAGCATTTT. It codes for CASTEQGARQPQHF.

The rearrangement links TRBV2 to TRBJ1-3, with 7 bases aligning to TRBD1. CDR1 is SNHLY, CDR2 FYNNEI, per germline. CDR3 length: 15 amino acids. The V and J ends lost 6 bases and 4 bases, in that order; junction bases with no gene match: 9. The CDR3 DNA reads TGTGCCAGCAGGAAAGAACAGGGGAGCGGAAACACCATATATTTT. Its protein product is CASRKEQGSGNTIYF.

This chain links TRBV7-2 with TRBJ2-5; maybe TRBD2 (6 bases). The CDR3 loop spans 14 amino acids. V lost 0 bases to trimming and J lost 4 bases, with 9 bases between them. Germline V lookup: CDR1 SGHTA, CDR2 FQGNSA. CDR3 sequence reads: CASSLAGGGETQYF. DNA of the CDR3: TGTGCCAGCAGCTTAGCGGGGGGAGGAGAGACCCAGTACTTC.

The rearrangement links TRBV2 to TRBJ1-2; D gene ambiguous. Between the trimmed V and J ends, which lost 7 bases and 0 bases, there was a span of 15 bases. The CDR3 totals 15 residues. CDR1 is SNHLY, CDR2 FYNNEI, per germline. DNA of the CDR3: TGTGCCAGCAAACCTACGGTACCAGCTAACTATGGCTACACCTTC. Encoded protein: CASKPTVPANYGYTF.

This clone is a singleton in its sample. Written as DNA, the CDR3 is TGTGCCAGCAGTTTATCCGCGGGTGGATACACTGAAGCTTTCTTT. This codes for CASSLSAGGYTEAFF. The J gene is TRBJ1-1, the V gene TRBV27, with unresolved D. The CDR3 spans 15 residues. From germline, CDR1 is MNHEY and CDR2 SMNVEV (reference sequence). V was cut by 0 bases and J by 3 bases, with 11 bases left in between.

This chain uses TRBV18 with TRBJ2-7; 9 positions match TRBD1. V shed 6 bases, J shed 4 bases, and the junction held 4 bases outside the gene matches. From germline, CDR1 is KGHSH and CDR2 LQKENI. The CDR3 runs 13 residues. CDR3 in DNA: TGTGCCAGCTCCCCCGGGACAGGGTACGAGCAGTACTTC. Its translation: CASSPGTGYEQYF.

The chain combines TRBV6-1 with TRBJ2-7; D might be TRBD1 (6 bases). Per the germline V gene, CDR1 is MNHNS and CDR2 is SASEGT. Trimming removed 10 bases from V and 3 bases from J, with 19 bases in between. This CDR3 comprises 14 residues. The CDR3 nucleotides are TGTGCCATACAAGTCCGGGACAAGGGCTACGAGCAGTACTTC. Its translation: CAIQVRDKGYEQYF.

CDR3: CSVQVTAYEQYF. CDR3 bases: TGCAGCGTCCAGGTAACAGCCTACGAGCAGTACTTC. The chain combines TRBV29-1 with TRBJ2-7; D gene uncertain. From germline, CDR1 is SQVTM and CDR2 ANQGSEA. Trimming took off 6 bases at V and 2 bases at J, with 11 bases between the two ends. The CDR3 runs 12 residues.

The chain links TRBV6-5 to TRBJ1-1; tentative D call: TRBD1 (6 bases). Per germline, CDR1 MNHEY and CDR2 SVGAGI. Trimming removed 6 bases at V and 0 bases at J, with 11 bases between. The CDR3 loop spans 14 amino acids. CDR3 region: CASSTGRMNTEAFF. The CDR3 nucleotides are TGTGCCAGCAGCACAGGGAGGATGAACACTGAAGCTTTCTTT.

The chain is built from TRBV6-5 and TRBJ1-2; D unclear. V lost 4 bases to trimming and J lost 4 bases, with 10 bases between them. The CDR3 extends over 13 amino acids. CDR1 and CDR2 from the germline V gene are MNHEY and SVGAGI. The chain's CDR3 is CASSSRLTYGYTF. The CDR3 DNA follows: TGTGCCAGCAGTTCCCGTTTGACCTATGGCTACACCTTC.

The chain is built from TRBV18 and TRBJ1-6; D remains unclear. Trimming shortened V by 2 bases and J by 6 bases, and 11 bases separated the two germline ends. CDR1 is KGHSH and CDR2 is LQKENI in the germline V gene. There are 15 residues in the CDR3. This CDR3 is CASSPVSQANSPLHF. The CDR3, as DNA: TGTGCCAGCTCACCAGTATCGCAGGCTAATTCACCCCTCCACTTT. Full variable domain (missing parts from reference TRBV18 and TRBJ1-6): NAGVMQNPRHLVRRRGQEARLRCSPMKGHSHVYWYRQLPEEGLKFMVYLQKENIIDESGMPKERFSAEFPKEGPSILRIQQVVRGDSAAYFCASSPVSQANSPLHFGNGTRLTVT.

The gene calls are TRBV4-3 and TRBJ1-6; D is undetermined. V was pared by 3 bases and J by 13 bases, with 13 bases between. CDR3 size: 13 residues. Germline V gives CDR1 LGHNA, CDR2 YSLEER. The CDR3 DNA sequence: TGCGCCAGCAGCCAGATGGGAAGGGCCCCCCTCCACTTT. It is translated as CASSQMGRAPLHF.

V usage is TRBV18 and J usage is TRBJ1-1, with D tentatively TRBD1 (6 bases). The CDR3 is made up of 15 amino acids. The V end lost 1 base, the J end lost 1 base, and 10 bases lay between the germline ends. Germline lookup yields CDR1 KGHSH and CDR2 LQKENI. In DNA form, the CDR3 reads TGTGCCAGCTCACCACTTACAGGGTCGAACACTGAAGCTTTCTTT. Its translation: CASSPLTGSNTEAFF.

This sequence joins TRBV5-5 and TRBJ2-5; 9 bases are a match to TRBD1. Looked up from germline, CDR1 is SGHKS and CDR2 is YYEKEE (reference sequence). The CDR3 runs to 17 residues. The V segment lost 4 bases and the J segment 11 bases; nucleotides outside the gene matches: 21. Written as DNA, the CDR3 is TGTGCCAGCAGCCGCCTTGGGACAGGGCGCCCGGCGTACGATCAGTACTTC. This sequence encodes CASSRLGTGRPAYDQYF. Looking up the rest from reference TRBV5-5 and TRBJ2-5 gives the full variable domain: DAGVTQSPTHLIKTRGQQVTLRCSPISGHKSVSWYQQVLGQGPQFIFQYYEKEERGRGNFPDRFSARQFPNYSSELNVNALLLGDSALYLCASSRLGTGRPAYDQYFGPGTRLLVL.

The chain links TRBV5-1 to TRBJ2-7; maybe TRBD2 (7 bases). CDR1 is SGHRS, CDR2 YFSETQ, per germline. Between the trimmed V and J ends, which lost 2 bases and 0 bases, there was a span of 9 bases. The CDR3 has 14 residues. The CDR3 DNA follows: TGCGCCAGCAGCTTTAGGGGGGGCTCCTACGAGCAGTACTTC. Protein product: CASSFRGGSYEQYF.

The J gene is TRBJ2-7, the V gene TRBV11-2; 9 nucleotides agree with TRBD1. Germline CDR1 SGHAT, CDR2 FQNNGV. This CDR3 has 15 residues. V gave up 5 bases and J gave up 6 bases; unmatched junction bases: 11. The CDR3 DNA follows: TGTGCCAGCAGCGAACGCCGGGACAGGGTTTCCGAGCAGTACTTC. Amino acids: CASSERRDRVSEQYF.

This chain connects TRBV2 to TRBJ2-5, with D perhaps given as TRBD1 or TRBD2 (5 bases each). V was trimmed by 6 bases and J by 5 bases, leaving 13 bases between them. The CDR3 loop spans 13 amino acids. Germline V gene data show CDR1 as SNHLY and CDR2 as FYNNEI. The CDR3 region is CASRGTAGETQYF. CDR3 coding DNA: TGTGCCAGCAGGGGGACGGCCGGGGAGACCCAGTACTTC. The full variable domain, rest sourced from reference TRBV2 and TRBJ2-5, is EPEVTQTPSHQVTQMGQEVILRCVPISNHLYFYWYRQILGQKVEFLVSFYNNEISEKSEIFDDQFSVERPDGSNFTLKIRSTKLEDSAMYFCASRGTAGETQYFGPGTRLLVL.

The chain links TRBV19 to TRBJ2-1; the match to TRBD2 covers 10 bases. V was pared by 2 bases and J by 5 bases, with 6 bases of the junction left unmatched. Germline V gene data show CDR1 as LNHDA and CDR2 as SQIVND (reference sequence). There are 16 residues in the CDR3. The CDR3 is CASSIISGRAHNEQFF. The DNA for the CDR3 is TGTGCCAGTAGTATAATAAGCGGGAGGGCTCACAATGAGCAGTTCTTC. The full variable domain, with the rest looked up from reference TRBV19 and TRBJ2-1, is DGGITQSPKYLFRKEGQNVTLSCEQNLNHDAMYWYRQDPGQGLRLIYYSQIVNDFQKGDIAEGYSVSREKKESFPLTVTSAQKNPTAFYLCASSIISGRAHNEQFFGPGTRLTVL.

V is TRBV7-9 and J is TRBJ2-7, with D possibly TRBD2 on 5 matching bases. Per the germline V gene, CDR1 is SEHNR and CDR2 is FQNEAQ (reference sequence). The CDR3 has 15 amino acids. V was trimmed by 5 bases and J by 3 bases, leaving 17 bases between them. The CDR3: CASSPKSERNYEQYF. Written as DNA, the CDR3 is TGTGCCAGCAGCCCCAAAAGTGAGCGGAACTACGAGCAGTACTTC.

V is TRBV7-9 and J is TRBJ2-7, with TRBD2 identical over 7 bases. The junction had 8 bases not matched to a gene; V was cut back by 0 bases and J by 3 bases. This CDR3 is built from 16 residues. Per germline, CDR1 SEHNR and CDR2 FQNEAQ (reference sequence). CDR3: CASSLAGSGAGYEQYF. The DNA for the CDR3 is TGTGCCAGCAGCTTAGCGGGGAGCGGGGCGGGCTACGAGCAGTACTTC.

This chain joins TRBV5-8 and TRBJ1-5; D is possibly TRBD1 (6 bases). CDR1 and CDR2 (germline): SGHTS, YDEGEE. The V and J ends lost 0 bases and 7 bases respectively, with 14 bases between them. The length of the CDR3 is 15 residues. DNA for the CDR3: TGTGCCAGCAGCTTGGCGAGGGGGTTTCGGCAGCCCCAGCATTTT. Translation gives CASSLARGFRQPQHF. Looking up the rest from reference TRBV5-8 and TRBJ1-5 gives the full variable domain: EAGVTQSPTHLIKTRGQQATLRCSPISGHTSVYWYQQALGLGLQFLLWYDEGEERNRGNFPPRFSGRQFPNYSSELNVNALELEDSALYLCASSLARGFRQPQHFGDGTRLSIL.

The V call is TRBV6-1, the J call TRBJ2-1; D is possibly TRBD2 (5 bases). Germline CDR1 reads MNHNS; CDR2 reads SASEGT. The CDR3 contains 15 residues. V was cut by 2 bases and J by 1 base, with 9 bases left in between. CDR3 sequence (DNA): TGTGCCAGCAGTGAACGGGGTCAATCCTACAATGAGCAGTTCTTC. Protein product: CASSERGQSYNEQFF.

The chain recombines TRBV2 with TRBJ2-2; TRBD2 matches at 9 bases. The V gene's germline CDR1 is SNHLY and CDR2 FYNNEI. The CDR3 is 13 amino acids. After removal of 8 bases from V and 6 bases from J, the junction contained 4 bases not matched to a gene. DNA for the CDR3: TGTGCCAGCTGGGGCGGGAGGGCCGGGGAGCTGTTTTTT. Its protein is CASWGGRAGELFF.